These T cell receptor beta chains were read from a single sample in a study of identical twins. MiXCR was run by TCRdb on the 5' RACE reads, yielding one entry per CDR3 protein. The sample records about 690,000 distinct CDR3 sequences, 5.5% to 6.5% being singletons. The sequenced sample consisted of naive T cells sorted from blood. All receptors come from a man younger than 35 in good health. Both conserved end residues are part of each CDR3. The D gene is left open where the match is weak. Clone size appears in some rows only: once, few, many, or a class for an expanded clone.

size	length	D	J	V	DNA	CDR3
-	16	-	TRBJ2-7	TRBV3-1	TGTGCCAGCAGCCGTCCTTTCGGACACCTACTTTACGAGCAGTACTTC	CASSRPFGHLLYEQYF
many	13	TRBD1	TRBJ2-1	TRBV29-1	TGCAGCGCAGGACAGGGGAGCTACAATGAGCAGTTCTTC	CSAGQGSYNEQFF
few	13	-	TRBJ1-1	TRBV5-1	TGCGCCAGCAGCTCGGAGGGGCTGACTGAAGCTTTCTTT	CASSSEGLTEAFF
many	11	-	TRBJ2-2	TRBV7-2	TGTGCCAGCAGCTCCGCCGCGGAGCTGTTTTTT	CASSSAAELFF
-	14	-	TRBJ2-1	TRBV4-1	TGCGCCAGCAGCCAAGTTCGTTCGGGGAATGAGCAGTTCTTC	CASSQVRSGNEQFF
many	13	TRBD1	TRBJ2-7	TRBV28	TGTGCCAGCGGTACAGGGGCGATCTACGAGCAGTACTTC	CASGTGAIYEQYF
few	15	TRBD1	TRBJ1-3	TRBV6-1	TGTGCCAGCAGTAAGGGACAGGGATCTGGAAACACCATATATTTT	CASSKGQGSGNTIYF
few	12	-	TRBJ1-2	TRBV18	TGTGCCAGCTCACCACTGAGGGGTGGCTACACCTTC	CASSPLRGGYTF
many	15	-	TRBJ2-5	TRBV5-1	TGCGCCAGCAGCCTTTTGGACGGACAAAAAGAGACCCAGTACTTC	CASSLLDGQKETQYF
many	12	-	TRBJ1-1	TRBV7-9	TGTGCCAGCAGCGATGGGGGGAGGGAAGCTTTCTTT	CASSDGGREAFF
few	13	-	TRBJ1-5	TRBV28	TGTGCCAGCGAACCCTCCGTAAGTCAGCCCCAGCATTTT	CASEPSVSQPQHF
-	15	-	TRBJ2-5	TRBV18	TGTGCCAGCTCACCACAGTCTGACAGCCAAGAGACCCAGTACTTC	CASSPQSDSQETQYF
many	12	-	TRBJ2-7	TRBV12-3/TRBV12-4	TGTGCCAGCAGTTTAGCGGGGAACGAGCAGTACTTC	CASSLAGNEQYF
many	13	-	TRBJ2-7	TRBV29-1	TGCAGCGTTGAGGAGGGGCTAAACTACGAGCAGTACTTC	CSVEEGLNYEQYF
few	18	TRBD2	TRBJ2-2	TRBV18	TGTGCCAGCTCACCTGTGGTACTAGCGGGAGTCAAATCCGGGGAGCTGTTTTTT	CASSPVVLAGVKSGELFF
few	14	-	TRBJ2-1	TRBV12-3/TRBV12-4	TGTGCCAGCAGCTTACACAGGGAATGGGTGAGGCAGTTCTTC	CASSLHREWVRQFF